This TCR beta chain was identified in a study of human T cells and chemical hapten exposure (dated by TCRdb to about 2021). For the wider study: Libraries were combined into a pool for sequencing, and differences in TCR yield between samples came mainly from small differences in library volumes within the pool. From each blood RNA sample, both TCR alpha and TCR beta chains were sequenced. This study followed changes in the peripheral blood TCR repertoire in vivo during primary and secondary sensitization of alopecia patients to the hapten diphenylcyclopropenone (DPC).

General conclusions and limits of the study: Repeated subsampling changed both the strength of the expansion versus patch-test correlation and the threshold at which the correlation became significant. No change with DPC sensitization was found in the number of TCRs above 1 in 1000 frequency, and no evidence of global repertoire structure alterations was found.

Libraries were constructed by 5' RACE. Sequencing was carried out with an Illumina MiSeq. During library preparation, unique molecular identifiers were attached to individual cDNA molecules so that TCRs could be counted in a quantitative, reproducible way. The study's own analysis went as follows. Samples had a median of roughly 91,000 TCRs, with a range from roughly 23,224 to 700,000. The Decombinator software suite was used to annotate the V, J and CDR3 of the TCR reads. Every sample was subsampled to the same number of TCRs (28,000) for the PS versus PT1 abundance plots. TCRs were defined as expanded if absent before sensitization and observed at least eight times at the 2-week time point. The raw public data were reprocessed by TCRdb itself: fastp quality trimming at Q25, MiXCR clonotype calling, in-frame beta chains only. CDR3 protein duplicates are merged, each entry listing the most common genes and DNA. In this record, the V and J calls reflect TCRdb's handling and not the investigators' own analysis. The sample table contains 130,000 or so distinct CDR3 sequences; only one count was recorded for 4.1% of them. The ten top clones hold 1.3% to 1.5% of the sample.

The table lists this clonotype with a few counts. The antigen this receptor binds is unknown. No much larger clonotype is one base removed from it; base qualities were not supplied. Total RNA was extracted from unfractionated whole blood collected in Tempus Blood RNA tubes. As TCR sequencing controls, five healthy volunteers were used, with blood taken at day 0, 2 weeks and 6 weeks. Counted from cysteine to phenylalanine, this CDR3 has 15 amino acids. Kept here is only the CDR3 DNA, which spans 45 bases and is read in frame from base 1. The germline ends are 12 bases apart after V is trimmed by 2 bases and J by 7 bases. CDR1 MNHNY and CDR2 SVGAGI are derived from the germline V gene (reference sequence).

The TCR originated in a female donor in good health. This chain is built from TRBV6-6 and TRBJ1-6, with TRBD1 perhaps the D gene, on 6 matching bases. The DNA sequence reads TGTGCCAGCAGTTACGCACAGGGTTACAATTCACCCCTCCACTTT. Its protein reads: CASSYAQGYNSPLHF.